This T cell receptor (beta chain) was profiled in a study of siplizumab effects on memory and regulatory T cells. About this clone itself: Its antigen is undetermined.

Per sample, 100,000 or so TCR templates underwent assay. Using immunoSEQ multiplex PCR, the repertoire was profiled, and TCRdb retains in-frame clones only, with some absent. The sample shows 85,000 to 130,000 clones, about nine tenths of them seen only once. Study-wide points: The authors could not assign a naive or memory phenotype to roughly 80-96% of proliferating CD4+ or CD8+ clones. Unstimulated subset assignment was obtained for only a minor fraction of alloreactive clones.

V gave up 4 bases and J gave up 8 bases, with 17 bases separating them. Germline loops: CDR1 MNHEY, CDR2 SMNVEV (reference sequence). The CDR3 extends over 15 amino acids. Sequencing was performed on CD4+ T cells sorted from blood. The gene calls are TRBV27 and TRBJ1-4; tentative D call: TRBD1 (5 bases). This sequence was found in a human donor in good health. Some clones in this sample may be carry-over from other donors' samples. CDR3 in DNA: TGTGCCAGCAGTTCAGTCAGCAAATGGGGGGAAAAACTGTTTTTT. Translating it yields CASSSVSKWGEKLFF.